A single sample is the source of the 23 T cell receptor beta chains below, sequenced in a study of OX40 agonist ivuxolimab in advanced cancers. Libraries were prepared by immunoSEQ multiplex PCR; TCRdb keeps only in-frame clonotypes and omits some of them. The table shows around 53,000 clones, with more than 70% occurring only once. This material consisted of CD4+ or CD8+ T cells sorted from blood, taken in a trial of the OX40 agonist ivuxolimab. The origin of the receptors is an adult with an advanced solid tumor such as melanoma, head and neck, liver or kidney cancer.

The chain couples TRBV28 to TRBJ2-3, with 8 bases identical to TRBD2. The CDR3 is 15 residues long. The ends lost 6 bases at V and 0 bases at J; junction bases unmatched: 5. Germline loops: CDR1 MDHEN, CDR2 SYDVKM. The CDR3 here is CASSLSGASTDTQYF. The CDR3 nucleotides read TGTGCCAGCAGCCTTAGCGGGGCTAGCACAGATACGCAGTATTTT.

This clone is a singleton in its sample. The chain has TRBV20-1 and TRBJ2-3; D is ambiguous. This CDR3 contains 10 residues. Trimming cost V 5 bases and J 4 bases, with 4 bases left between them. Per germline, CDR1 DFQATT and CDR2 SNEGSKA (reference sequence). The CDR3 here is CSAGPDTQYF. As DNA, the CDR3 is TGCAGTGCTGGGCCAGATACGCAGTATTTT.

V usage is TRBV5-5 and J usage is TRBJ1-2; D call uncertain. The CDR3 sequence is 15 residues long. Germline V gives CDR1 SGHKS, CDR2 YYEKEE (reference sequence). Trimming shortened V by 0 bases and J by 4 bases, and 13 bases separated the two germline ends. The CDR3 reads CASSLGPAGSYGYTF. CDR3 coding DNA: TGTGCCAGCAGCTTGGGTCCAGCAGGTTCCTATGGCTACACCTTC.

The chain recombines TRBV11-2 with TRBJ2-1; maybe TRBD2 (7 bases). V gave up 3 bases and J gave up 3 bases, with 18 bases separating them. The CDR3 has 17 residues. Germline CDR1 is SGHAT and CDR2 is FQNNGV. CDR3 residues: CASSFPRWGGGYNEQFF. The CDR3 nucleotides read TGTGCCAGCAGCTTCCCCCGTTGGGGGGGCGGCTACAATGAGCAGTTCTTC. Filled out from reference TRBV11-2 and TRBJ2-1, the complete variable domain reads EAGVAQSPRYKIIEKRQSVAFWCNPISGHATLYWYQQILGQGPKLLIQFQNNGVVDDSQLPKDRFSAERLKGVDSTLKIQPAKLEDSAVYLCASSFPRWGGGYNEQFFGPGTRLTVL.

This clone was detected only a few times. The rearrangement uses TRBV27 and TRBJ2-7; D assignment may be TRBD1 or TRBD2 (5 bases each). CDR1 MNHEY and CDR2 SMNVEV come from the germline V gene (reference sequence). This CDR3 has 13 residues. V shed 2 bases and J shed 7 bases, with 12 bases lying between them. DNA for the CDR3: TGTGCCAGCAGTTTAATTAGGGACCAAGAGCAGTACTTC. The encoded protein is CASSLIRDQEQYF.

The genes are TRBV4-1 and TRBJ2-2; D is perhaps TRBD2 (6 bases). From germline, CDR1 is MGHRA and CDR2 YSYEKL. Trimming took 1 base from V and 3 from J, leaving 12 bases between them. The CDR3 has 16 amino acids. The CDR3 DNA sequence: TGCGCCAGCAGCCAAGTTGGAGGGGTTGACACCGGGGAGCTGTTTTTT. The encoded protein is CASSQVGGVDTGELFF.

This chain joins TRBV18 and TRBJ1-3; TRBD1 aligns across 7 bases. This CDR3 spans 15 amino acids. V shed 2 bases, J shed 4 bases, and the junction held 5 bases outside the gene matches. The germline CDR1 and CDR2 sequences are KGHSH and LQKENI. CDR3 region: CASSPVPGGGNTIYF. The CDR3 coding sequence is TGTGCCAGCTCACCAGTGCCAGGGGGAGGAAACACCATATATTTT.

This clone appeared a few times. This chain uses TRBV19 with TRBJ2-7; either TRBD1 or TRBD2 may fit D (5 bases each). V was pared by 5 bases and J by 2 bases, with 10 bases between. CDR1 LNHDA and CDR2 SQIVND come from the germline V gene (reference sequence). CDR3 length: 13 residues. The chain's CDR3 is CASSRGVPYEQYF. DNA for the CDR3: TGTGCCAGTAGTCGAGGGGTCCCCTACGAGCAGTACTTC.

This chain's CDR3 is CASSESGTSGNTIYF. The CDR3 nucleotides are TGCGCCAGCAGTGAGTCTGGGACATCTGGAAACACCATATATTTT. This sequence joins TRBV10-1 and TRBJ1-3, with D possibly matching TRBD1 (6 bases). Trimming left V 0 bases short and J 1 base short, with 7 bases between. The length of the CDR3 is 15 residues. CDR1 WNHNN and CDR2 SYGVQD come from the germline V gene (reference sequence).

V gene TRBV19 combines with J gene TRBJ1-5; possibly TRBD1 for D (5 bases). This CDR3 comprises 14 residues. Germline CDR1 is LNHDA and CDR2 is SQIVND (reference sequence). Deletions cut 5 bases from V and 3 bases from J, with 11 bases between. CDR3 sequence reads: CASSSRQNNQPQHF. CDR3 coding DNA: TGTGCCAGTAGTTCCAGACAGAACAATCAGCCCCAGCATTTT.

This chain joins TRBV27 and TRBJ1-1; D gene unclear. Trimming removed 3 bases from V and 3 bases from J, with 8 bases in between. The CDR3 spans 13 residues. Germline CDR1 is MNHEY and CDR2 is SMNVEV (reference sequence). The CDR3 here is CASSLFGDTEAFF. The CDR3 bases are TGTGCCAGCAGTTTGTTCGGGGACACTGAAGCTTTCTTT.

The rearrangement joins TRBV6-5 to TRBJ1-2, with 7 bases lining up with TRBD1. Germline values: CDR1 MNHEY, CDR2 SVGAGI. The junction had 5 bases not matched to a gene; V was cut back by 6 bases and J by 7 bases. The CDR3 has 12 residues. CDR3 sequence (DNA): TGTGCCAGCAGCCAGGACAGGAGTGGCTACACCTTC. It codes for CASSQDRSGYTF.

The chain carries TRBV2 and TRBJ1-2; a weak D match, TRBD1 (5 bases). This CDR3 region has 15 residues. Germline-derived CDR1 and CDR2 are SNHLY and FYNNEI. V was trimmed by 5 bases and J by 0 bases, leaving 13 bases between them. CDR3 DNA: TGTGCCAGCAGTTGGGGACGGCCAGCTAACTATGGCTACACCTTC. Its translation: CASSWGRPANYGYTF.

The gene calls are TRBV6-5 and TRBJ1-6, with TRBD1 matching over 8 bases. Germline CDR1 reads MNHEY; CDR2 reads SVGAGI. The CDR3 has 14 amino acids. With 7 bases clipped from V and 9 bases from J, the junction kept 8 bases outside the gene matches. The CDR3 DNA follows: TGTGCCAGCACCCCGGACAGGGTAACTTCACCCCTCCACTTT. Amino acid sequence: CASTPDRVTSPLHF.

The V and J genes are TRBV18 and TRBJ2-7; D is possibly TRBD1 (5 bases). Germline V lookup: CDR1 KGHSH, CDR2 LQKENI. Trimming cost V 2 bases and J 3 bases, with 17 bases left between them. CDR3 length: 16 residues. In DNA form, the CDR3 reads TGTGCCAGCTCACCATTGGGCGGACACCGGAGCTACGAGCAGTACTTC. This translates into CASSPLGGHRSYEQYF.

This clone was counted once. The chain has TRBV5-1 and TRBJ2-7; TRBD1 matches at 9 bases. The CDR3 is 15 amino acids. The trim removed 1 base at V and 4 bases at J, leaving 6 bases unmatched. Germline values: CDR1 SGHRS, CDR2 YFSETQ. CDR3 region: CASSLFPGQGYEQYF. In DNA form, the CDR3 reads TGCGCCAGCAGCTTGTTCCCGGGACAGGGATACGAGCAGTACTTC. The variable domain in full, with the rest retrieved from reference TRBV5-1 and TRBJ2-7, is KAGVTQTPRYLIKTRGQQVTLSCSPISGHRSVSWYQQTPGQGLQFLFEYFSETQRNKGNFPGRFSGRQFSNSRSEMNVSTLELGDSALYLCASSLFPGQGYEQYFGPGTRLTVT.

The V call is TRBV2, the J call TRBJ1-1, with 7 nucleotides matching TRBD1. The CDR3 contains 14 residues. Germline trimming cut 6 bases from V and 2 bases from J; bases unmatched to any gene: 6. Germline V CDR1 and CDR2: SNHLY, FYNNEI. For the CDR3, the DNA is TGTGCCAGCAGGGAGACAGGGATTAACACTGAAGCTTTCTTT. Protein: CASRETGINTEAFF.

This clone was observed a handful of times. The chain uses TRBV28 and TRBJ2-7; 10 positions agree with TRBD2. V was pared by 5 bases and J by 7 bases, with 14 bases of the junction left unmatched. Germline V gives CDR1 MDHEN, CDR2 SYDVKM. The CDR3 totals 16 residues. The CDR3 DNA is TGTGCCAGCAGTCCTACCCCGACTAGCGGGTCGCGGGAGCAGTACTTC. This codes for CASSPTPTSGSREQYF.

The gene calls are TRBV5-1 and TRBJ1-2; 7 bases agree with TRBD1. V dropped 0 bases and J dropped 4; count of bases not matched to a gene: 3. The CDR3 is made up of 14 amino acids. Germline V gene sequence: CDR1 SGHRS, CDR2 YFSETQ. In DNA form, the CDR3 reads TGCGCCAGCAGCTTGGACAGGGGTGGCTATGGCTACACCTTC. It encodes CASSLDRGGYGYTF.

The chain couples TRBV6-6 to TRBJ2-3; 8 nucleotides align to TRBD2. The germline V gene has CDR1 MNHNY and CDR2 SVGAGI (reference sequence). The CDR3 extends over 14 amino acids. J gave up 4 bases and V 6 bases, and 6 bases lay outside the gene matches. The CDR3 DNA reads as TGTGCCAGCAGAAGACTAGCGTTCCCAGATACGCAGTATTTT. Translating gives CASRRLAFPDTQYF.

The V gene is TRBV7-3, the J gene TRBJ2-1; D could derive from TRBD1 or TRBD2 (6 bases each). Germline values: CDR1 SGHTA, CDR2 FQGTGA. The CDR3 runs to 16 residues. Trimming removed 5 bases from V and 4 bases from J, with 18 bases in between. As DNA, the CDR3 is TGTGCCAGCAGCGATCCCCGGGGGCGCGGGTACAATGAGCAGTTCTTC. Translating gives CASSDPRGRGYNEQFF.

The CDR3 DNA follows: TGCGCCAGCAGCTCCCTAGCGGGGGGGCCTGGTGAGCAGTTCTTC. Protein sequence: CASSSLAGGPGEQFF. The chain couples TRBV5-1 to TRBJ2-1, with 12 bases aligning to TRBD2. Looked up from germline, CDR1 is SGHRS and CDR2 is YFSETQ. This CDR3 comprises 15 residues. Germline trimming cut 3 bases from V and 9 bases from J; bases unmatched to any gene: 7.

The table lists this clone with a count of one. J is TRBJ2-3 and V is TRBV5-1; unclear D gene. This CDR3 has 11 residues. V lost 4 bases, J lost 5 bases, and 5 bases lay in between. Germline V gene lookup returns CDR1 SGHRS and CDR2 YFSETQ. The DNA of the CDR3 is TGCGCCAGCAGCCAAAGAGATACGCAGTATTTT. Its protein product is CASSQRDTQYF.